This T cell receptor beta chain was sequenced during a study of T cell responses to AZD1222 COVID-19 vaccine (dated by TCRdb to about 2021). Notes on the research overall: Because spike-specific TCR depth and breadth did not differ between the two schedules, AZD1222 recipients who got a second dose at roughly 4 weeks were pooled with those who got a second dose at roughly 12 weeks. TCR sequencing covered roughly 230 trial participants: 200 to 210 given two doses of AZD1222 and around 26 given two doses of MenACWY control vaccine. Trial participants were enrolled by age into subgroups of 18-55, 56-69 and 70-plus years, and around 140, 26 and 57 TCR-sequenced participants, respectively, were included in these subgroups. Overall study outcomes, separate from this receptor: Because no day 14 peak-response samples were available, the repertoires could be characterized only after the peak T cell response. Reportedly, almost half of the unique spike-specific TCRs recognized epitopes lying outside the regions that are mutated in the B.1.351 and B.1.1.7 variants. Only a handful of AZD1222 recipients were SARS-CoV-2 seropositive at baseline, limiting conclusions about previously exposed vaccinees. CD4 TCRs associated with the vaccine covered the entire spike protein, and the dominant responses were in regions 160-218 and 743-854. After two AZD1222 doses, both the breadth and the depth of spike-specific TCRs were significantly higher than at day 0 and than in MenACWY recipients. The 56-69-year group was small, and its depth increase did not reach significance, likely because of low power. Participants were mostly white British, with more females than males. The authors suggested clonal diversity may have been underestimated.

Comment on this clone: What this receptor recognizes is not known. No per-base quality is available; no much larger clone lies one base away.

The sample's time point, from its label and the paper: baseline before first vaccination. Vaccinee samples were obtained from the UK trials COV001 and COV002, which included a single-blind randomized controlled phase 2/3 trial of AZD1222 (ChAdOx1 nCoV-19) in healthy adults. For TCRbeta chain sequencing, PBMC samples were collected from trial participants at day 0 and at day 28 after the second dose. The CDR3 regions of human TCRbeta chains were subjected to immunosequencing. Regarding the original processing steps: TCRs in the repertoires were compared against a reference library of SARS-CoV-2-specific TCRs that had been generated with the MIRA antigen-specificity platform. Breadth meant the fraction of unique TCRs that were SARS-CoV-2-associated, whereas depth meant the fraction of total T cells that were SARS-CoV-2-associated. Using the MIRA data, each spike-specific TCR was mapped to the spike region that the TCR reacts to and placed in a CD4 or CD8 class. Log10-transformed breadth and depth values were compared by one-way ANOVA with Sidak's multiple comparisons tests. Not all clones reach the TCRdb copy of this immuneACCESS table, which keeps in-frame sequences only. Checked studies attribute under half of the gap to unresolved V genes and leave the rest unexplained. The DNA was the basis for D and trimming; V, J and clone size are from that table. The sample table records tens of thousands of clones; 80% of these occur just once. The top ten clones comprise about 3.9% of the sample.

Trimming takes 0 bases from V and 9 bases from J, and the germline ends sit 13 bases apart. Based on the germline V gene, the CDR1 and CDR2 sequences are SGHDT and YYEEEE. From cysteine to phenylalanine, the CDR3 is 14 amino acids long. The read is trimmed to its CDR3 DNA, 42 bases read in frame from base 1. The specimen was peripheral blood, collected on day 0 of AZD1222 vaccination. This receptor was obtained from an adult in good health. Rearrangement joined TRBV5-6 to TRBJ1-5, with the identity of the D gene unclear. Read as DNA, the sequence is TGTGCCAGCAGCTTGGGGGCAGGCGATCGGCCCCAGCATTTT. Its amino acids are CASSLGAGDRPQHF.